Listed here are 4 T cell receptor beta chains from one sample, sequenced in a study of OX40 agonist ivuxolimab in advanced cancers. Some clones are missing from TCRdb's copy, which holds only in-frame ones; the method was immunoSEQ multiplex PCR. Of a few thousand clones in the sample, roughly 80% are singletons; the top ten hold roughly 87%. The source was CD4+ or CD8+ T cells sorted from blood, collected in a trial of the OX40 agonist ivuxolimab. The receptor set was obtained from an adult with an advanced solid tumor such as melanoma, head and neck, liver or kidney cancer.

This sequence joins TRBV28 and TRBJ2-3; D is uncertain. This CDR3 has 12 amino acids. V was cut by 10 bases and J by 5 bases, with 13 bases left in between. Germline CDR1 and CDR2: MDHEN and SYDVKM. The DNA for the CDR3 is TGTGCCACTCAAGGGATCGGAGATACGCAGTATTTT. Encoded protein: CATQGIGDTQYF.

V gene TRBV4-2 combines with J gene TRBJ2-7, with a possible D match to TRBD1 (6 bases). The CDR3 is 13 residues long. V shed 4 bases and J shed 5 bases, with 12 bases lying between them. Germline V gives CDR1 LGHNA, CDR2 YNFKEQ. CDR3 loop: CASSPLTGHEQYF. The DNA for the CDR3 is TGTGCCAGCAGCCCATTAACAGGGCACGAGCAGTACTTC.

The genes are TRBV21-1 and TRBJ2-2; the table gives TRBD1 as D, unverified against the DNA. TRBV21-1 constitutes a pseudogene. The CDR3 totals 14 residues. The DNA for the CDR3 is TGTGCCAGCAGCCCTTCAGAGAACACCGGGGAGCTGTTTTTT. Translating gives CASSPSENTGELFF.

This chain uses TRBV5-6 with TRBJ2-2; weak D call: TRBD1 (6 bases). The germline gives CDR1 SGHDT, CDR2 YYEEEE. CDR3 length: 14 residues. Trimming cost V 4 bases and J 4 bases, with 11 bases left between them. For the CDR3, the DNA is TGTGCCAGCAGCGTTACAGGGAGCACCGGGGAGCTGTTTTTT. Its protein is CASSVTGSTGELFF.